This is a list of T cell receptor beta chains from one sample in a study of beta chain features in type 1 diabetes. Sequencing used immunoSEQ multiplex PCR; TCRdb keeps in-frame clones, though not all of them. Counted here are 200,000 to 300,000 clones, about 15% occurring once; the ten biggest clones make up roughly 0.019%. Specimen: naive CD4+ T cells from blood. The receptor source for this set is a man aged 30 to 45 with type 1 diabetes. Each CDR3 is given with its conserved first and last residue. The order of the fields is D gene, J gene, V gene, clone size, CDR3 DNA, CDR3 protein. D genes are given only for firm matches. Size is omitted from some rows. Given values are once, few, many or a class for expanded clones.

d_gene: TRBD1
j_gene: TRBJ2-7
v_gene: TRBV30
abundance: few
CDR3nt: TGTGCCTGGAACGCGGGACAGGCATTCTCCTACGAGCAGTACTTC
CDR3aa: CAWNAGQAFSYEQYF

d_gene: -
j_gene: TRBJ1-1
v_gene: TRBV5-1
abundance: -
CDR3nt: TGCGCCAGCAGCTTTACAGGGTCTAGCACTGAAGCTTTCTTT
CDR3aa: CASSFTGSSTEAFF

d_gene: TRBD1
j_gene: TRBJ1-1
v_gene: TRBV5-1
abundance: -
CDR3nt: TGCGCCAGCAGCCCGACGGGACAGCCGTCCCTTGCAGCTTTCTTT
CDR3aa: CASSPTGQPSLAAFF

d_gene: -
j_gene: TRBJ1-2
v_gene: TRBV10-3
abundance: -
CDR3nt: TGTGCCATCAGTGGAGAACCTAACTATGGCTACACCTTC
CDR3aa: CAISGEPNYGYTF

d_gene: TRBD1
j_gene: TRBJ2-7
v_gene: TRBV18
abundance: -
CDR3nt: TGTGCCAGCTCACCGGGACAGGAGAGCGACGAGCAGTACTTC
CDR3aa: CASSPGQESDEQYF

d_gene: -
j_gene: TRBJ1-1
v_gene: TRBV7-9
abundance: -
CDR3nt: TGTGCCAGCAGCTTAGGAGGGTCGAACACTGAAGCTTTCTTT
CDR3aa: CASSLGGSNTEAFF

d_gene: -
j_gene: TRBJ1-1
v_gene: TRBV29-1
abundance: -
CDR3nt: TGCAGCGTTGCCCGGGGGAACACTGAAGCTTTCTTT
CDR3aa: CSVARGNTEAFF

d_gene: -
j_gene: TRBJ2-5
v_gene: TRBV13
abundance: -
CDR3nt: TGTGCCAGCAGCTTACAGGGTCGGGAGACCCAGTACTTC
CDR3aa: CASSLQGRETQYF

d_gene: TRBD2
j_gene: TRBJ2-7
v_gene: TRBV7-9
abundance: few
CDR3nt: TGTGCCAGCAGCTTAAGCGGGGGAGCCTACGAGCAGTACTTC
CDR3aa: CASSLSGGAYEQYF

d_gene: -
j_gene: TRBJ1-2
v_gene: TRBV6-1
abundance: few
CDR3nt: TGTGCCAGCAGTGCGGGCGGGGGAGCCTCGGAATATGCCTACACCTTC
CDR3aa: CASSAGGGASEYAYTF

d_gene: TRBD1
j_gene: TRBJ1-5
v_gene: TRBV18
abundance: -
CDR3nt: TGTGCCAGCTCACCCGGGACAGCCAGCAATCAGCCCCAGCATTTT
CDR3aa: CASSPGTASNQPQHF

d_gene: TRBD1
j_gene: TRBJ1-3
v_gene: TRBV18
abundance: once
CDR3nt: TGTGCCAGCTCACCTCCGACAGGGGAGGGAAACACCATATATTTT
CDR3aa: CASSPPTGEGNTIYF

d_gene: TRBD1
j_gene: TRBJ1-1
v_gene: TRBV7-2
abundance: few
CDR3nt: TGTGCCAGCAGCTTTGGTGCAGGGGGAGACACTGAAGCTTTCTTT
CDR3aa: CASSFGAGGDTEAFF

d_gene: -
j_gene: TRBJ2-6
v_gene: TRBV4-2
abundance: -
CDR3nt: TGTGCCAGCAGCCAATATACGAGCGCCCGGGAGGCCAACGTCCTGACTTTC
CDR3aa: CASSQYTSAREANVLTF

d_gene: TRBD2
j_gene: TRBJ2-2
v_gene: TRBV6-5
abundance: few
CDR3nt: TGTGCCAGCAGTTGGGGCGGGAGCGTCACCGGGGAGCTGTTTTTT
CDR3aa: CASSWGGSVTGELFF

d_gene: TRBD1
j_gene: TRBJ2-3
v_gene: TRBV12-5
abundance: -
CDR3nt: TGTGCTAGTGGTTTGGGGACAGGGGGGATCAGCACAGATACGCAGTATTTT
CDR3aa: CASGLGTGGISTDTQYF

d_gene: -
j_gene: TRBJ2-7
v_gene: TRBV7-9
abundance: -
CDR3nt: TGTGCCAGCAGCTTAGAGCTTGGGCCAGGGTACGAGCAGTACTTC
CDR3aa: CASSLELGPGYEQYF

d_gene: -
j_gene: TRBJ1-5
v_gene: TRBV2
abundance: few
CDR3nt: TGTGCCAGCTCTCCCCAGGGTGGGAATCAGCCCCAGCATTTT
CDR3aa: CASSPQGGNQPQHF

d_gene: -
j_gene: TRBJ2-7
v_gene: TRBV27
abundance: -
CDR3nt: TGTGCCAGCAGTTTATCCCCGGGCTACGAGCAGTACTTC
CDR3aa: CASSLSPGYEQYF

d_gene: -
j_gene: TRBJ2-7
v_gene: TRBV11-2
abundance: few
CDR3nt: TGTGCCAGCAGCTTAGTCGAATTCCCCGGCTACGAGCAGTACTTC
CDR3aa: CASSLVEFPGYEQYF

d_gene: -
j_gene: TRBJ1-5
v_gene: TRBV9
abundance: -
CDR3nt: TGTGCCAGCAGCTTTGGGAGGGTAAGTAATCAGCCCCAGCATTTT
CDR3aa: CASSFGRVSNQPQHF

d_gene: TRBD1
j_gene: TRBJ2-2
v_gene: TRBV9
abundance: -
CDR3nt: TGTGCCAGCAGCGTAGGGGACAGGTCCCCGAACACCGGGGAGCTGTTTTTT
CDR3aa: CASSVGDRSPNTGELFF

d_gene: TRBD2
j_gene: TRBJ2-1
v_gene: TRBV19
abundance: few
CDR3nt: TGTGCCAGTATGGGAGCGGGAACCTACAATGAGCAGTTCTTC
CDR3aa: CASMGAGTYNEQFF

d_gene: -
j_gene: TRBJ1-1
v_gene: TRBV2
abundance: -
CDR3nt: TGTGCCAGCAGTGAAAGAGTAGTGCGGAGCACTGAAGCTTTCTTT
CDR3aa: CASSERVVRSTEAFF

d_gene: TRBD1
j_gene: TRBJ1-6
v_gene: TRBV5-1
abundance: few
CDR3nt: TGCGCCAGCAGCCTGGAGGCAGGGGGTGAGAATTCACCCCTCCACTTT
CDR3aa: CASSLEAGGENSPLHF

d_gene: -
j_gene: TRBJ1-4
v_gene: TRBV30
abundance: -
CDR3nt: TGTGCCTGGAGTGTACTCCTAGGTGCAACTAATGAAAAACTGTTTTTT
CDR3aa: CAWSVLLGATNEKLFF

d_gene: TRBD1
j_gene: TRBJ2-3
v_gene: TRBV30
abundance: -
CDR3nt: TGTGCCTGGAGTGTACTGGGACAGGGGACAGATACGCAGTATTTT
CDR3aa: CAWSVLGQGTDTQYF

d_gene: -
j_gene: TRBJ1-1
v_gene: TRBV6-1
abundance: -
CDR3nt: TGTGCCAGCAGATTTGCAGGGGCGAACACTGAAGCTTTCTTT
CDR3aa: CASRFAGANTEAFF

d_gene: TRBD1
j_gene: TRBJ1-1
v_gene: TRBV4-2
abundance: -
CDR3nt: TGTGCCAGCAGCCCGACCTCCGGGACAGGGGTTTCTACTGAAGCTTTCTTT
CDR3aa: CASSPTSGTGVSTEAFF

d_gene: -
j_gene: TRBJ2-1
v_gene: TRBV5-1
abundance: few
CDR3nt: TGCGCCAGCAGCTTGCTTCAAGCGGCCTCGAATGAGCAGTTCTTC
CDR3aa: CASSLLQAASNEQFF

d_gene: TRBD1
j_gene: TRBJ1-2
v_gene: TRBV7-2
abundance: -
CDR3nt: TGTGCCAGCAGCTACGGACAGGGAAGCTACACCTTC
CDR3aa: CASSYGQGSYTF

d_gene: -
j_gene: TRBJ2-5
v_gene: TRBV18
abundance: -
CDR3nt: TGTGCCAGCTCACCCAACAGAGACACCCAAGAGACCCAGTACTTC
CDR3aa: CASSPNRDTQETQYF

d_gene: TRBD2
j_gene: TRBJ2-7
v_gene: TRBV5-5
abundance: -
CDR3nt: TGTGCCAGCAGCCTAGGCGGGAGGCCCTCTACCTACGAGCAGTACTTC
CDR3aa: CASSLGGRPSTYEQYF

d_gene: -
j_gene: TRBJ1-2
v_gene: TRBV11-2
abundance: -
CDR3nt: TGTGCCAGCAGCTTAGGGACATCTTCTAACTATGGCTACACCTTC
CDR3aa: CASSLGTSSNYGYTF

d_gene: TRBD1
j_gene: TRBJ1-2
v_gene: TRBV29-1
abundance: few
CDR3nt: TGCAGCGTTGAATGGGACAGGGGCTATGGCTACACCTTC
CDR3aa: CSVEWDRGYGYTF

d_gene: TRBD2
j_gene: TRBJ2-1
v_gene: TRBV9
abundance: -
CDR3nt: TGTGCCAGCAGCCCGCGGATAGCGGGGAAAGTAGACAATGAGCAGTTCTTC
CDR3aa: CASSPRIAGKVDNEQFF

d_gene: TRBD1
j_gene: TRBJ2-5
v_gene: TRBV11-3
abundance: once
CDR3nt: TGTGCCAGCAGCCCCGGACAGGGGGCTGAAGAGACCCAGTACTTC
CDR3aa: CASSPGQGAEETQYF

d_gene: TRBD1
j_gene: TRBJ2-1
v_gene: TRBV5-1
abundance: few
CDR3nt: TGCGCCAGCAGCTCCGGGACAGGGGCCTACAATGAGCAGTTCTTC
CDR3aa: CASSSGTGAYNEQFF

d_gene: -
j_gene: TRBJ2-7
v_gene: TRBV2
abundance: -
CDR3nt: TGTGCCAGCAGGGACGATACAGGAATCGACGAGCAGTACTTC
CDR3aa: CASRDDTGIDEQYF

d_gene: -
j_gene: TRBJ2-3
v_gene: TRBV25-1
abundance: once
CDR3nt: TGTGCCAGCAGTGAAACCAGGAGCACAGATACGCAGTATTTT
CDR3aa: CASSETRSTDTQYF

d_gene: -
j_gene: TRBJ1-1
v_gene: TRBV4-1
abundance: few
CDR3nt: TGCGCCAGCAGCCTATTCCCAGTTAACACTGAAGCTTTCTTT
CDR3aa: CASSLFPVNTEAFF

d_gene: TRBD1
j_gene: TRBJ2-7
v_gene: TRBV6-5
abundance: few
CDR3nt: TGTGCCAGCAGCCGGGGACAGACCTACGAGCAGTACTTC
CDR3aa: CASSRGQTYEQYF

d_gene: TRBD1
j_gene: TRBJ2-5
v_gene: TRBV5-1
abundance: few
CDR3nt: TGCGCCAGCAGCAACAGGGGGCGTGAGACCCAGTACTTC
CDR3aa: CASSNRGRETQYF